The clone carrying this T cell receptor (beta chain) came up a few times. Its target is unknown. TCRdb reanalysed the 5' RACE reads using MiXCR and keeps one entry per CDR3 protein. The sample holds tens of thousands of distinct CDR3 sequences, about 12% seen once. The data derive from a study of spatial heterogeneity in lung cancer. Overall study: Detected sequences consistently included more beta-chain ones than alpha-chain ones. Study outcomes and limitations: More often at tumor resection than at routine follow-up, ubiquitous expanded tumor TCRs were detected in the blood.

Time point reported: sample taken at primary tumor resection. Whole RNA, which was extracted from tumor, nontumor lung tissue or frozen PBMC, was sequenced without any cell sorting. The donor group consisted of under 90 patients who had untreated, early-stage non-small cell lung cancer. Germline V gene data show CDR1 as LGHNA and CDR2 as YSLEER. V was shortened by 0 bases and J by 3 bases, with 11 bases between the two germline ends. The CDR3 spans 15 residues. The sequence was collected from a male donor with early-stage non-small cell lung cancer. The input for sequencing was PBMCs, taken at surgery. The chain employs TRBV4-3 and TRBJ1-1; D may be TRBD1 (5 bases). CDR3 amino acids: CASSQDPQGYTEAFF. In DNA form, the CDR3 reads TGCGCCAGCAGCCAAGATCCCCAGGGTTACACTGAAGCTTTCTTT.